Described below is a single TCR beta chain sequence and its context. Method: immunoSEQ multiplex PCR; TCRdb's copy keeps in-frame clones and lacks some. This sample yields 15,000 to 20,000 clones, of which roughly 84% are seen a single time; 3% to 4% belongs to the top ten. Germline V gives CDR1 SEHNR, CDR2 FQNEAQ (reference sequence). V was pared by 6 bases and J by 4 bases, with 12 bases between. This CDR3 is 14 amino acids long. The sample is drawn from a study of graft-versus-host responses after intestinal transplantation. Processing was applied to graft tissue in order to liberate intraepithelial and lamina propria lymphocytes.

The receptor was derived from a human patient who received an intestinal transplant, so some T cells may come from the graft donor. This specimen was ileum tissue, taken about 86 weeks after intestinal transplantation. The genes are TRBV7-9 and TRBJ1-4, with D possibly matching TRBD1 (6 bases). CDR3 bases: TGTGCCAGCAGGGACCAGGGGCATAATGAAAAACTGTTTTTT. Amino acids: CASRDQGHNEKLFF.